This is a list of T cell receptor beta chains from one sample in a study of shared clonotypes between healthy human individuals. Sequenced by immunoSEQ multiplex PCR; TCRdb stores in-frame clones only, minus some. The sample records 450,000 to 500,000 clones, roughly 80% being singletons. Specimen: PBMCs. These receptors all stem from a woman aged 40 to 50 in good health. Some clones in this sample may be carry-over from other donors' samples. The CDR3 runs from the conserved cysteine through the conserved F or W. Fields, in order: V gene, clone size, J gene, D gene, CDR3 protein, CDR3 DNA. A D gene is named only where the DNA matches it firmly. Size values are once, few and many counts, or a class for expanded clones, and some rows have none.

V: TRBV18; size: -; J: TRBJ1-2; D: -; CDR3: CASSPGQSTTYGYTF; DNA: TGTGCCAGCTCACCTGGACAGTCAACAACTTATGGCTACACCTTC
V: TRBV5-4; size: -; J: TRBJ2-1; D: -; CDR3: CASSLAPDGHEQFF; DNA: TGTGCCAGCAGCTTGGCGCCCGATGGCCATGAGCAGTTCTTC
V: TRBV5-1; size: once; J: TRBJ2-1; D: -; CDR3: CASSLRGSSYNEQFF; DNA: TGCGCCAGCAGCTTGCGCGGTAGCTCCTACAATGAGCAGTTCTTC
V: TRBV30; size: -; J: TRBJ1-1; D: -; CDR3: CAWSLNTEAFF; DNA: TGTGCCTGGAGTCTGAACACTGAAGCTTTCTTT
V: TRBV19; size: -; J: TRBJ2-5; D: -; CDR3: CASSTNTGGGWYQETQYF; DNA: TGTGCCAGTAGTACCAATACAGGAGGCGGGTGGTACCAAGAGACCCAGTACTTC
V: TRBV7-9; size: many; J: TRBJ1-2; D: -; CDR3: CASSVSGYGYTF; DNA: TGTGCCAGCAGCGTGTCGGGGTATGGCTACACCTTC
V: TRBV5-6; size: -; J: TRBJ2-1; D: TRBD2; CDR3: CASSPRTSGRVYNEQFF; DNA: TGTGCCAGCAGCCCGCGGACTAGCGGGAGGGTCTACAATGAGCAGTTCTTC
V: TRBV27; size: -; J: TRBJ2-2; D: -; CDR3: CASSLSGTITGELFF; DNA: TGTGCCAGCAGTTTGTCGGGGACGATCACCGGGGAGCTGTTTTTT
V: TRBV10-2; size: -; J: TRBJ2-3; D: TRBD2; CDR3: CASSDLAGETVDTQYF; DNA: TGCGCCAGCAGTGACCTGGCGGGAGAAACGGTAGATACGCAGTATTTT
V: TRBV28; size: -; J: TRBJ1-1; D: TRBD1; CDR3: CASSTPGQTNTEAFF; DNA: TGTGCCAGCAGCACCCCGGGACAGACGAACACTGAAGCTTTCTTT
V: TRBV11-3; size: -; J: TRBJ2-2; D: TRBD1; CDR3: CASSLAAGTGGAGELFF; DNA: TGTGCCAGCAGCTTAGCCGCCGGGACAGGGGGTGCCGGGGAGCTGTTTTTT
V: TRBV9; size: -; J: TRBJ2-1; D: TRBD1; CDR3: CASSVAVGQGGVDEQFF; DNA: TGTGCCAGCAGCGTAGCTGTTGGACAGGGGGGCGTCGATGAGCAGTTCTTC
V: TRBV9; size: -; J: TRBJ1-4; D: -; CDR3: CASSVTGGTSNEKLFF; DNA: TGTGCCAGCAGCGTCACCGGGGGGACCTCTAATGAAAAACTGTTTTTT
V: TRBV18; size: -; J: TRBJ1-5; D: -; CDR3: CASSPRDNFRALNQPQHF; DNA: TGTGCCAGCTCACCCCGGGACAACTTTAGGGCTCTAAATCAGCCCCAGCATTTT
V: TRBV28; size: -; J: TRBJ1-2; D: -; CDR3: CASSLGGDGYTF; DNA: TGTGCCAGCAGTTTAGGGGGAGATGGCTACACCTTC
V: TRBV11-3; size: -; J: TRBJ1-2; D: TRBD1; CDR3: CASSPSGQAPAF; DNA: TGTGCCAGCAGCCCTTCCGGACAGGCTCCAGCCTTC
V: TRBV18; size: -; J: TRBJ2-5; D: TRBD1; CDR3: CASSSGTGKETQYF; DNA: TGTGCCAGCTCTTCCGGGACAGGGAAAGAGACCCAGTACTTC
V: TRBV5-6; size: -; J: TRBJ2-1; D: -; CDR3: CASSFGRSSYNEQFF; DNA: TGTGCCAGCAGCTTTGGGAGAAGCTCCTACAATGAGCAGTTCTTC
V: TRBV14; size: -; J: TRBJ2-2; D: -; CDR3: CASSQIPGLDYTGELFF; DNA: TGTGCCAGCAGCCAGATACCGGGACTCGATTACACCGGGGAGCTGTTTTTT
V: TRBV28; size: -; J: TRBJ2-3; D: TRBD2; CDR3: CASSFASGIITDTQYF; DNA: TGTGCCAGCAGTTTTGCTAGCGGAATTATCACAGATACGCAGTATTTT
V: TRBV7-8; size: few; J: TRBJ2-2; D: -; CDR3: CASSLGVGKGTGELFF; DNA: TGTGCCAGCAGCTTAGGAGTGGGGAAGGGCACCGGGGAGCTGTTTTTT
V: TRBV6-1; size: many; J: TRBJ2-1; D: -; CDR3: CASSVLQGPSDNEQFF; DNA: TGTGCCAGCAGTGTCCTCCAGGGCCCATCGGACAATGAGCAGTTCTTC
V: TRBV14; size: -; J: TRBJ2-6; D: -; CDR3: CASSPPAEGSGANVLTF; DNA: TGTGCCAGCAGCCCCCCGGCAGAGGGCAGCGGGGCCAACGTCCTGACTTTC